The subject of this entry is one T cell receptor (beta chain). The sample originates from a study of cytotoxic CD8 clonotypes in ibrutinib-treated CLL. V lost 4 bases, J lost 7 bases, and 11 bases lay in between. CDR3 length equals 12 residues. From germline, CDR1 is WNHNN and CDR2 SYGVQD (reference sequence). Sequencing used immunoSEQ multiplex PCR; TCRdb keeps in-frame clones, though not all of them. The sample contains about 300,000 clones, 60% to 80% of which appear only once. The V gene is TRBV10-1, the J gene TRBJ2-7, with D possibly matching TRBD1 (5 bases). This clonotype originated in a human donor with chronic lymphocytic leukemia. This sample comprised PBMCs, obtained at disease progression, from a patient treated with ibrutinib. The CDR3 here is CASSAGLGEQYF. CDR3 DNA: TGCGCCAGCAGTGCAGGGCTAGGGGAGCAGTACTTC.